Listed here is a single T cell receptor (beta chain). Its antigen remains unknown. In the authors' workflow: Junction-only immunoSEQ sequences carried no quality scores, so filtering differed. Assay used: immunoSEQ multiplex PCR; TCRdb lists only in-frame clones, some missing. V and J calls plus clone size are reproduced from that table; the DNA served to infer D and trimming. Here the sample spans some 96,000 clones, roughly 45% being singletons. This entry belongs to a study of shared clonotypes between healthy human individuals. Notes on the study in general: Clonotype sharing among donors was expected to depend on sequencing depth. Represented diversity, genetic and exposure-history alike, was limited by few donors.

V dropped 5 bases and J dropped 5 bases, with 11 bases sitting between them. The length of the CDR3 is 13 residues. Germline V CDR1 and CDR2: MDHEN, SYDVKM. V usage is TRBV28 and J usage is TRBJ2-3; a weak D match, TRBD2 (5 bases). This TCR was recovered from a woman in her forties in good health. Some clones in this sample may be carry-over from other donors' samples. Sequenced input: PBMCs. Here the CDR3 DNA reads TGTGCCAGCAGTGAGGGATGGGGAGATACGCAGTATTTT. This encodes CASSEGWGDTQYF.